This T cell receptor beta chain appears in the sequencing data of a study of technical replicates of blood from a handful of donors. TCRdb's copy holds only in-frame clones and misses some; the assay was immunoSEQ multiplex PCR. The data hold tens of thousands of clones, with roughly 94% observed a single time. V shed 6 bases and J 3 bases; nucleotides not matched to a gene: 1. Germline CDR1 reads LNHDA; CDR2 reads SQIVND (reference sequence). The CDR3 spans 13 residues. This clone was observed a handful of times. The rearrangement joins TRBV19 to TRBJ1-3; TRBD1 agrees at 8 bases. This TCR was sampled from a human donor in good health. Sequencing was carried out using T cells isolated from PBMCs. CDR3 in amino acids: CASRGTGGNTIYF. The CDR3 DNA is TGTGCCAGTAGGGGGACAGGTGGAAACACCATATATTTT.